This TCR beta chain derives from a study of blood T cell repertoires in COVID-19. Measured with immunoSEQ multiplex PCR; TCRdb has only the in-frame clones, and not every one. The sample carries tens of thousands of clones, approximately 86% recorded once. Germline CDR1 reads LNHDA; CDR2 reads SQIVND (reference sequence). V shed 6 bases, J shed 7 bases, and the junction held 4 bases outside the gene matches. The CDR3 is made up of 14 amino acids. The rearrangement links TRBV19 to TRBJ1-6; 9 nucleotides line up with TRBD1. The receptor comes from an older woman with active COVID-19. The sample comprised peripheral blood. CDR3 nucleotide sequence: TGTGCCAGTAGCCCCACAGGGGGCAATTCACCCCTCCACTTT. Amino acids: CASSPTGGNSPLHF.